This TCR beta chain was documented in a study of blood T cells in healthy people across ages. A sample-barcoded 5' primer and a J-beta primer mix were used in a second PCR of roughly 7 to 11 cycles. TCRdb re-derived calls from the 5' RACE reads in MiXCR, one entry per CDR3 protein. The sample has 1.4 million or so distinct CDR3 sequences, roughly 43% seen once. Germline V gene sequence: CDR1 MNHEY, CDR2 SVGAGI. The CDR3 length is 16 residues. V gave up 0 bases and J gave up 3 bases; unmatched junction bases: 7. The chain links TRBV6-5 to TRBJ2-7; 8 nucleotides line up with TRBD2. The sequencing input was blood. The clonotype originates from a woman aged 18-29 years in good health. DNA of the CDR3: TGTGCCAGCAGTTACTCGTATAGTACTAGCGGCTACGAGCAGTACTTC. Amino acid sequence: CASSYSYSTSGYEQYF.